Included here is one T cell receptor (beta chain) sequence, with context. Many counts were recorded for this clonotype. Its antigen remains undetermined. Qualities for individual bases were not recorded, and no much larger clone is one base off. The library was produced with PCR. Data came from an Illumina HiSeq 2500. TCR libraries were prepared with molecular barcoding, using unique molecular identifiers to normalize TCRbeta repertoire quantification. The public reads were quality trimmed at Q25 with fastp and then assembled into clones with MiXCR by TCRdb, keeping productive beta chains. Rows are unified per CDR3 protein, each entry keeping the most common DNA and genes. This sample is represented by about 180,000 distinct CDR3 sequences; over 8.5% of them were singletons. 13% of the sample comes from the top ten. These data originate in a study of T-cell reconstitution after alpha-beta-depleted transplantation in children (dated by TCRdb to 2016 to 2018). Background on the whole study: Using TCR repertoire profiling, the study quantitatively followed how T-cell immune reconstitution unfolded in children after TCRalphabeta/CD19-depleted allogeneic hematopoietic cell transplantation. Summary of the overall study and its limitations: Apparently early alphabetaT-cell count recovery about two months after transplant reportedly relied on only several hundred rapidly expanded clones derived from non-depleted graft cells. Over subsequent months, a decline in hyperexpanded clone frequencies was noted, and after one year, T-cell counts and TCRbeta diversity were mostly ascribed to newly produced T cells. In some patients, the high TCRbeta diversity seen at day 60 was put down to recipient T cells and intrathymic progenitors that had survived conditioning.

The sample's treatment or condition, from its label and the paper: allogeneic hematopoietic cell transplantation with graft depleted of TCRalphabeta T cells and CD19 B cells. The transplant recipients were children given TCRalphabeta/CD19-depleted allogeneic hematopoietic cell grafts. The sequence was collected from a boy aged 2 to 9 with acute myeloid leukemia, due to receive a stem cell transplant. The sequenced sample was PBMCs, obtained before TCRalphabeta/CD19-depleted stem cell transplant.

The CDR3 protein sequence reads: CASSLGGPKNQPQHF. The nucleotides read TGTGCCAGCAGCTTAGGCGGACCTAAGAATCAGCCCCAGCATTTT. Recombination joined TRBV7-8 with TRBJ1-5; the D gene lacks a confident call. V is pared back by 1 base and J by 4 bases, with 11 bases lying between the germline termini. The CDR3 numbers 15 residues from cysteine through phenylalanine. Just the 45-base CDR3 DNA is kept, in frame starting at base 1. CDR1 and CDR2 (SGHVS, FQNEAQ) derive from the germline V gene. This CDR3, with the reference TRBV7-8 and TRBJ1-5 proteins standing in past its ends, gives the full variable domain GAGVSQSPRYKVAKRGQDVALRCDPISGHVSLFWYQQALGQGPEFLTYFQNEAQLDKSGLPSDRFFAERPEGSVSTLKIQRTQQEDSAVYLCASSLGGPKNQPQHFGDGTRLSIL.